The following is a TCR beta chain sequence with its context. This clonotype was detected many times. Its antigen remains undetermined. Base qualities are not at hand, and no much larger clone is one base apart. Reading the label with the study, this specimen's time point is: newly diagnosed GD, antithyroid drugs for less than 3 months. For both TCR sequencing and RNA sequencing, RNA was extracted from PBMCs using TRIzol. The diagnosis of Graves' disease was made according to American Thyroid Association guidelines. Patients were recruited from an endocrinology department in Xi'an, China. Each patient gave about 8.1 milliliters of peripheral blood, collected in an EDTA anticoagulant tube. Ficoll Paque Plus density gradient separation was used to isolate PBMCs, and no further T cell sorting was performed. An Agilent 2100 Bioanalyzer and agarose gel were used to check RNA quality, and a NanoDrop 2000 was used to measure RNA concentration.

This sample is drawn from a study of regulatory T cells in long-lasting Graves disease (dated by TCRdb to the early 2020s). Looking at the study overall: Newly diagnosed Graves' disease patients had taken antithyroid drugs for less than 3 months. Patients with persistent Graves' disease were compared with patients with newly diagnosed Graves' disease using TCR sequencing and RNA sequencing of peripheral blood. The study was conducted in China and was registered as a clinical trial. TCR sequencing covered 13 persistent and about 20 newly diagnosed Graves' disease patients, 33 samples in total.

The library was produced with multiplex PCR. Instrument used: Illumina HiSeq 4000. To build TCR beta libraries, CDR3 regions were amplified by Arm-PCR using iRepertoire HTBI primers. Before sequencing, the PCR products went through gel purification. The study's processing was this. A total of around 66 TRBV and some 13 TRBJ segments were identified across samples and were used for gene usage analysis of CDR3 amino acid clonotypes. COPE and FqMerger were used to merge the filtered high-quality paired reads into contigs. BLAST was used to align contigs to IMGT TRBV, TRBD and TRBJ reference genes, and CDR3 was defined according to IMGT. Clonotypes above 0.1% frequency were classified as highly expanded clones. Shannon entropy was used to measure repertoire diversity, and the Gini coefficient was used to measure V-J evenness. Public clonotypes were defined as clonotypes shared by more than one individual. TCRdb passed the public sequencing reads through fastp at Q25 and MiXCR, retaining productive beta sequences. Identical CDR3 proteins give one entry, which carries the most common genes and DNA. What appears here as the V and J calls and clone size reflects TCRdb's work, not the paper's. A total of 400,000 to 550,000 distinct CDR3 sequences appear in this sample, around 17% of them only once. In total, the top ten clones hold around a quarter of the sample.

The CDR3 runs 16 residues from the cysteine to the phenylalanine. Kept here is only the CDR3 DNA, which spans 48 bases and is read in frame from base 1. Ends trimmed: V by 2 bases, J by 4 bases; bases unmatched to a gene: 8. As encoded in the germline V gene (reference sequence), CDR1 is LGHDT while CDR2 is YNNKEL. Overall study results and their limits: Compared with newly diagnosed patients, patients with persistent Graves' disease had lower TCR Shannon entropy and fewer highly expanded clones, which suggests clonal expansion. TRBV28, TRBJ1-2 and TRBJ2-5 were preferentially used in persistent disease, while TRBV20-1 and TRBJ2-1 were favored in newly diagnosed disease. The authors noted that the small sample size was a limitation that may lower accuracy. More public clonotypes were shared among persistent patients (roughly 2,900) than among newly diagnosed patients (966). Because the primary lesion, thyroid tissue, could not be accessed, the study looked at peripheral blood alone. Only the TCR beta chain was sequenced and analyzed.

This sample also appeared in a second study, on T cells in Graves' hyperthyroidism and ophthalmopathy. Per that second paper: A patient counted as having stable Graves' hyperthyroidism if no progression to ophthalmopathy occurred over 18 months of follow-up. Hyperthyroidism patients were newly diagnosed, with disease duration under 2 months, and aged 18 to 65 years. Any patient with an uncontrolled infection, another autoimmune disease, pregnancy or lactation was excluded. Diagnoses were based on clinical symptoms, serum thyroxine and TRAb, thyroid ultrasound and orbital computed tomography. A first-round RT-PCR of the TCR CDR3 used the HTBI primer set with the Qiagen OneStep RT-PCR kit. Most expanded thyroid clonotypes (frequency above 0.001) were also found in blood, which suggests that blood repertoires may mirror thyroid immune responses. Ophthalmopathy was separated from stable hyperthyroidism by a 13 V-J signature model, with 85% to 90% sensitivity and roughly 81% specificity obtained in cross-validation and 80%/75% obtained in testing. In validation, the model predicted progression to ophthalmopathy a median of approximately 6.3 months before onset, with approximately 68% sensitivity and 72.22% specificity. TCR V-J signatures able to tell the groups apart were searched for in a discovery cohort of 95 to 100 patients, of whom under 45 had Graves' ophthalmopathy and around 58 had stable Graves' hyperthyroidism. Whether ophthalmopathy could be predicted prospectively was tested in an independent validation cohort made up of 18 to 20 hyperthyroidism patients plus 17 patients who later progressed to ophthalmopathy. The 75 to 100 discovery patients were randomly split 7:3 into training and test sets. The study also compared thyroid tissue and blood T-cell repertoires from roughly six Graves' hyperthyroidism patients. After sampling, hyperthyroidism patients received methimazole starting at 30 mg daily, and ophthalmopathy patients received high-dose intravenous methylprednisolone. Libraries were constructed in a second round of multiplex PCR, after which size selection and purification were performed. Libraries were sequenced paired-end with 100 bp reads on an Illumina HiSeq2000. SOAPnuke was used to process the raw data, with reads discarded if the reads contained adapters or uncalled bases, had a mean Phred below 15, or lacked an exact constant-primer or identifier match. COPE v1.2.5 was used to merge the high-quality paired reads, and each unique nucleotide sequence was defined as a clonotype. Clonotypes were aligned to IMGT TRBV, TRBD and TRBJ reference segments using MiTCR v1.1. The analysis was restricted to V-J combinations with a frequency above 0.0001, which together covered 98% to 99.2% of the repertoires. A TCS score was defined as the ratio between F50 (clonal expansion) and ExV (chaos), using BLOSUM62-based TCRdist between CDR3 peptides within each V-J. Welch's t-statistics and random forest reduced fewer than 550 V-J features to 13, which were used in a naive Bayes classifier (R e1071). No statistical method was used to fix the sample size in advance, and group allocation was not hidden from the investigators. The paper reports TCR Vbeta CDR3 sequencing of 130 to 150 peripheral blood samples: around 41 ophthalmopathy, under 85 hyperthyroidism and around 17 progressor patients.

The rearranged segments are TRBV3-1 and TRBJ2-1; the junction holds 7 bases that match TRBD2. The receptor comes from a woman aged 18-30 years with Graves disease. Donor details come from another sample of the same person, matched by shared clones. The material sequenced was peripheral blood mononuclear cells (PBMCs), taken at new diagnosis, from a patient treated with antithyroid drugs. The CDR3 protein is CASSQYPSGSYNEQFF. The bases read TGTGCCAGCAGCCAATACCCTAGCGGATCTTACAATGAGCAGTTCTTC.